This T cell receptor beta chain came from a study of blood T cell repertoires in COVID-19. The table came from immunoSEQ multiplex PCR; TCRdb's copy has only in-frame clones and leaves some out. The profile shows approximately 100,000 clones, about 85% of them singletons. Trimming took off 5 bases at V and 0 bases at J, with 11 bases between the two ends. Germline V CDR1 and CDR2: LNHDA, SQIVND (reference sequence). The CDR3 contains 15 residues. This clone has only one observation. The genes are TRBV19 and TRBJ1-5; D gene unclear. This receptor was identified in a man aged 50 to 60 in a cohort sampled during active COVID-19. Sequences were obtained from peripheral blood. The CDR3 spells CASSSFLRSNQPQHF. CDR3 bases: TGTGCCAGTAGTTCCTTCCTTCGTAGCAATCAGCCCCAGCATTTT.